This T cell receptor (beta chain) was identified in a study of cytomegalovirus exposure and HLA in healthy donors. All donors participated as healthy donors of bone marrow. Though probably carrying unrecorded immune exposures, donors were nominally healthy at sampling. Regarding the study as a whole: Previous analysis showed most TCR beta V segments were productive about 87% or about 30% of the time.

A remark on this clone: Its antigen is still unknown.

The study ran its PCR with 60 Vbeta and 13 Jbeta primers. Measured with immunoSEQ multiplex PCR; TCRdb has only the in-frame clones, and not every one. The data show 110,000 or so clones, 76% seen once. V was pared by 5 bases and J by 0 bases, with 7 bases between. The CDR3 has 13 residues. The germline V gene has CDR1 SGHVS and CDR2 FNYEAQ. This rearrangement joins TRBV7-6 to TRBJ1-1, with D unresolved. The TCR sequence derives from a man between 50 and 59 years old in good health and CMV-seropositive. The sequencing sample was made of PBMCs. The DNA of the CDR3 is TGTGCCAGCAGCCCAATCATGAACACTGAAGCTTTCTTT. Its protein is CASSPIMNTEAFF.